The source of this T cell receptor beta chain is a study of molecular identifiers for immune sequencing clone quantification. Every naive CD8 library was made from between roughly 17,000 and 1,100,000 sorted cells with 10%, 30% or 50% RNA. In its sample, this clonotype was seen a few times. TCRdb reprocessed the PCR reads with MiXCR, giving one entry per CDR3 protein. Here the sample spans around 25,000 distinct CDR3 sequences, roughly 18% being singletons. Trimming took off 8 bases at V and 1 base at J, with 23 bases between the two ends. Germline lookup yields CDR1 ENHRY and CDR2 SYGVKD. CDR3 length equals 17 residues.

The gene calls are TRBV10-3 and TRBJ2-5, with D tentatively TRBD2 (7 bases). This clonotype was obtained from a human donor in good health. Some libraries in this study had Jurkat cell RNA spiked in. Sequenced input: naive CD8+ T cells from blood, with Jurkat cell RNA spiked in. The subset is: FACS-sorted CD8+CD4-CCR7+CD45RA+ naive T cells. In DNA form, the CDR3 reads TGTGCCATCGGCGGGACGGGGGGCCCAAGCCCCCAAGAGACCCAGTACTTC. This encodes CAIGGTGGPSPQETQYF.